The 5 T cell receptor beta chains below were found in one sample sequenced in a study of shared clonotypes between healthy human individuals. Here immunoSEQ multiplex PCR was the method, and the copy in TCRdb shows in-frame clones only, minus some. The table records 2.5 million or so clones, 85% to 95% of them present only once. Sequenced material: naive CD4+ T cells sorted from blood. Specified subset: CD45RA+ positively selected. These receptors all come from a man younger than 35 in good health.

The chain uses TRBV7-6 and TRBJ1-2; possible D gene TRBD1, 6 bases. This CDR3 region has 15 residues. V lost 5 bases to trimming and J lost 7 bases, with 20 bases between them. Germline-derived CDR1 and CDR2 are SGHVS and FNYEAQ. The CDR3 region is CASSPGGGEIGGYTF. The CDR3 region has the DNA TGTGCCAGCAGCCCGGGGGGGGGCGAAATTGGTGGCTACACCTTC.

This chain links TRBV30 with TRBJ2-5; D unclear. From germline, CDR1 is GTSNPN and CDR2 SVGIG (reference sequence). The CDR3 loop spans 13 amino acids. Trimming cost V 2 bases and J 2 bases, with 9 bases left between them. This CDR3 is CAWSYRLQETQYF. CDR3 DNA sequence: TGTGCCTGGAGTTACCGATTGCAAGAGACCCAGTACTTC. The full variable domain, rest sourced from reference TRBV30 and TRBJ2-5, is SQTIHQWPATLVQPVGSPLSLECTVEGTSNPNLYWYRQAAGRGLQLLFYSVGIGQISSEVPQNLSASRPQDRQFILSSKKLLLSDSGFYLCAWSYRLQETQYFGPGTRLLVL.

This rearrangement joins TRBV10-3 to TRBJ2-2; 10 bases align to TRBD2. The germline gives CDR1 ENHRY, CDR2 SYGVKD. V lost 0 bases and J lost 0; bases outside the gene matches: 1. The CDR3 is made up of 17 amino acids. The CDR3 loop reads CAISESLAGSNTGELFF. The CDR3 DNA sequence: TGTGCCATCAGTGAGTCACTAGCGGGGTCGAACACCGGGGAGCTGTTTTTT.

A remark on this clone: The same CDR3 is also encoded by other DNA sequences in this sample. The chain uses TRBV6-5 and TRBJ2-5; perhaps TRBD1 as D (6 bases). Germline V CDR1 and CDR2: MNHEY, SVGAGI. Trimming stripped 2 bases from V and 1 base from J, with 8 bases between. The CDR3 contains 14 residues. The CDR3 coding sequence is TGTGCCAGCAGTTACGAGACAGGCCAAGAGACCCAGTACTTC. Encoded protein: CASSYETGQETQYF.

The gene calls are TRBV6-6 and TRBJ1-5; D is perhaps TRBD1 (5 bases). CDR3 length: 16 residues. Germline CDR1 MNHNY, CDR2 SVGAGI (reference sequence). Trimming pared 1 base from V and 3 bases from J, leaving 13 bases between. CDR3 region: CASSYYGRDDNQPQHF. In DNA form, the CDR3 reads TGTGCCAGCAGTTACTACGGCAGGGACGACAATCAGCCCCAGCATTTT.